The source of this TCR beta chain is a study of T cell responses to AZD1222 COVID-19 vaccine. General observations from the study: Regions 160-218 and 743-854 dominated among vaccine-associated CD4 TCRs spanning spike. Only a handful of AZD1222 recipients tested seropositive at baseline. Repertoire samples came only from after the peak T cell response.

The CDR3 totals 14 residues. Germline V lookup: CDR1 SNHLY, CDR2 FYNNEI. V lost 0 bases and J lost 4, with 7 bases in between. Here immunoSEQ multiplex PCR was the method, and the copy in TCRdb shows in-frame clones only, minus some. Found here are about 92,000 clones, around 90% of them singletons; the top ten hold about 6%. As concerns this clone: What it recognizes is unknown.

This chain connects TRBV2 to TRBJ2-1, with D possibly called TRBD1 or TRBD2 (5 bases each). This receptor was obtained from an adult in good health. The sequencing here drew on peripheral blood, taken on day 0 of AZD1222 vaccination. The chain's CDR3 is CASSEAGRYNEQFF. In nucleotides, the CDR3 is TGTGCCAGCAGTGAAGCGGGACGGTACAATGAGCAGTTCTTC.